This T cell receptor beta chain was profiled in a study of shared clonotypes between healthy human individuals. Naivety among CD8 cells was defined by CD45RO negativity and positive CCR7 selection, thereby excluding terminally differentiated effector memory CD45RA+ cells. Germline CDR1 SNHLY, CDR2 FYNNEI. V lost 0 bases, J lost 10 bases, and 10 bases lay in between. This CDR3 contains 12 residues. Method: immunoSEQ multiplex PCR; TCRdb's copy keeps in-frame clones and lacks some. This table has roughly 2,000,000 clones, just under 95% appearing once. A note on this clone: Its target is unknown.

Overall study results and limits: Researchers sampled only blood; tissue repertoires likely differ. Memory subsets had estimated richness that was generally smaller than that of naive subsets. Roughly 5.3% of naive CD4 clonotypes were common to a handful of donors.

The material sequenced was naive CD8+ T cells sorted from blood. The sequence was collected from a man aged 18-30 years in good health. The V call is TRBV2, the J call TRBJ2-7; D possibly uses TRBD1 or TRBD2 (6 bases each). CDR3 nucleotide sequence: TGTGCCAGCAGTGAAGCAGGGGGGTCTCAGTACTTC. This encodes CASSEAGGSQYF.